Here is one TCR beta chain with its context. Mismatch with germline at one junction end may stem from a read error. The record originates from a study of cytomegalovirus exposure and HLA in healthy donors. Turning to the study itself: Membership in the Caucasian-associated ancestry cluster was found for approximately 85% of approximately 430 genotyped donors.

The CDR3 loop spans 13 amino acids. Germline values: CDR1 MNHEY, CDR2 SMNVEV (reference sequence). The PCR had 60 Vbeta and 13 Jbeta primers. Profiled with immunoSEQ multiplex PCR; TCRdb holds only in-frame clones, not every one. The sample lists approximately 90,000 clones, 85% seen once, with over 7% in the top ten. The sequenced sample consisted of PBMCs. The rearrangement links TRBV27 to TRBJ1-1; D is uncertain. The TCR comes from a man aged 40-55 years in good health and CMV-seropositive. The CDR3 DNA sequence: TGTGCCGGCAGTGCTTACAGAGGGACTGAAGCTTTCTTT. Translating it yields CAGSAYRGTEAFF.